The sequence of this T cell receptor (beta chain) was determined in a study of T cell responses to AZD1222 COVID-19 vaccine. Some clones are missing from TCRdb's copy, which holds only in-frame ones; the method was immunoSEQ multiplex PCR. This sample has about 53,000 clones, with 65% to 85% found just once. Germline CDR1 reads LNHDA; CDR2 reads SQIVND (reference sequence). V was trimmed by 3 bases and J by 3 bases, leaving 14 bases between them. The length of the CDR3 is 15 residues. The TCR was taken from an adult in good health. The material sequenced was peripheral blood, taken on day 0 of AZD1222 vaccination. V usage is TRBV19 and J usage is TRBJ1-1; D ambiguous. DNA of the CDR3: TGTGCCAGTAGTATGGTGGCCAATGCGGACACTGAAGCTTTCTTT. Protein product: CASSMVANADTEAFF. Full variable domain (remainder filled in from reference TRBV19 and TRBJ1-1): DGGITQSPKYLFRKEGQNVTLSCEQNLNHDAMYWYRQDPGQGLRLIYYSQIVNDFQKGDIAEGYSVSREKKESFPLTVTSAQKNPTAFYLCASSMVANADTEAFFGQGTRLTVV.